Detailed here is one TCR beta chain. This record belongs to a study of control samples from healthy donors and cancer patients. The protocol was immunoSEQ multiplex PCR, while the TCRdb copy is restricted to in-frame clones and leaves out a portion. The sample lists over 100,000 clones; 90% were seen once. V lost 1 base and J 4 bases, leaving 7 bases between the germline ends. The CDR3 extends over 14 amino acids. Germline V gives CDR1 MGHRA, CDR2 YSYEKL. The material sequenced was blood. The chain carries TRBV4-1 and TRBJ2-2; a possible D gene is TRBD2 (6 bases). The receptor's source is a human donor in good health. The donor label of this sample is uncertain. CDR3 DNA: TGCGCCAGCAGCCAAGTGGGGGGCACCGGGGAGCTGTTTTTT. Protein product: CASSQVGGTGELFF.